This T cell receptor beta chain was profiled in a study of OX40 agonist ivuxolimab in advanced cancers. Overall study context: Three patients got partial responses; one had hepatocellular carcinoma and two had cutaneous melanoma.

TCRdb's table, derived via immunoSEQ multiplex PCR, lists solely in-frame clones and lacks some. The table has approximately 76,000 clones, 85% to 90% seen once. Patients were excluded for autoimmune disease history or systemic immunosuppression. Germline V lookup: CDR1 MNHNS, CDR2 SASEGT. The CDR3 is 17 amino acids. The V gene end was trimmed by 0 bases and the J gene end by 0 bases; junction bases not matched to a gene: 5. Study-level points and caveats: Some nonresponders additionally presented with little normalized T-cell clonal expansion.

About this clone: Its antigen is unidentified.

The sample here was CD4+ or CD8+ T cells sorted from blood, taken in a trial of the OX40 agonist ivuxolimab. The TCR comes from an adult with an advanced solid tumor such as melanoma, head and neck, liver or kidney cancer. This rearrangement joins TRBV6-1 to TRBJ2-3, with 8 nucleotides matching TRBD2. As DNA, the CDR3 is TGTGCCAGCAGTGAAGCGCGACTAGCGACTAGCACAGATACGCAGTATTTT. Protein sequence: CASSEARLATSTDTQYF.